This TCR beta chain was sequenced in a study of blood T cell repertoires in COVID-19. About the research overall: Material from acute and convalescent COVID-19 was sourced from the United States, Italy and Spain. Nucleic acid was either cDNA or gDNA, and it came from T cells, B-cell-depleted T cells, or PBMCs.

In the study's own analysis: Amplification with reference gene primers provided the estimates of nucleated cell counts. Produced via immunoSEQ multiplex PCR; TCRdb's table is partial and in-frame only. V, J and clone size reflect that table, while D and trimming were determined from the DNA. The sample carries about 220,000 clones, approximately 90% recorded once. Across 20 to 25 US areas, participants ranged in age from about 18 to 90 years. Sequencing used PBMCs or T cells enriched from blood (not recorded which). The sequence came from a woman between 40 and 55 years old with acute COVID-19.

Written as DNA, the CDR3 is TGTGCCAGCTCACCACCGACACTAGCGGGAGGGAATGAGCAGTTCTTC. This sequence encodes CASSPPTLAGGNEQFF. The J gene is TRBJ2-1, the V gene TRBV18; 13 bases are a match to TRBD2. Germline CDR1 reads KGHSH; CDR2 reads LQKENI. V gave up 0 bases and J gave up 7 bases; unmatched junction bases: 3. The CDR3 has 16 residues.